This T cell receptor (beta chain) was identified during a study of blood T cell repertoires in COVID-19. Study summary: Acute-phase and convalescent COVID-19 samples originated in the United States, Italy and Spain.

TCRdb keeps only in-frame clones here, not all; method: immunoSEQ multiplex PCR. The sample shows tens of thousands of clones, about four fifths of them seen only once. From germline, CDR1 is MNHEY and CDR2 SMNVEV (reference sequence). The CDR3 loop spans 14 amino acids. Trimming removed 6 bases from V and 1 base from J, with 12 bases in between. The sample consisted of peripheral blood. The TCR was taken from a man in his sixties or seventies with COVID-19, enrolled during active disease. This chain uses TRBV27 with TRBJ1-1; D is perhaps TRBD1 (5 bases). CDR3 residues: CASRQTEQNTEAFF. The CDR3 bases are TGTGCCAGCAGGCAGACAGAACAGAACACTGAAGCTTTCTTT.